Listed here is a single T cell receptor (beta chain). Its antigen is unknown. It was with a sample-barcoded 5' primer and a J-beta primer mix that a second PCR of about 7 to 12 cycles was run. MiXCR was run by TCRdb on the 5' RACE reads, yielding one entry per CDR3 protein. The sample lists over 1,500,000 distinct CDR3 sequences; around half were seen once. This sample was included in a study of blood T cells in healthy people across ages. The V end was cut by 6 bases, the J end by 6 bases, with 17 bases between. The length of the CDR3 is 15 residues. From germline, CDR1 is SGHAT and CDR2 FQNNGV. The authors drew 8 to 10 milliliters of peripheral blood from each donor. Each sample yielded at least 5 micrograms of PBMC total RNA. Points from the study as a whole: Age showed a roughly linear inverse relationship with TCR beta diversity per million T cells.

Sequencing input: blood. V and J are TRBV11-2 and TRBJ1-4, with D maybe TRBD1 (5 bases). The TCR sequence derives from a woman between 35 and 50 years old in good health. CDR3 DNA: TGTGCCAGCAGAACCCTTGGGGGATTGGATGAAAAACTGTTTTTT. Translating gives CASRTLGGLDEKLFF.